This entry lists 27 T cell receptor beta chains sequenced from one sample in a study of T cell responses to AZD1222 COVID-19 vaccine. Assay: immunoSEQ multiplex PCR; the TCRdb copy retains only in-frame clones and omits some. The sample consists of about 180,000 clones, roughly nine tenths of them appearing once. Sequences were derived from peripheral blood, sampled on day 0 of AZD1222 vaccination. The receptors stem from an adult in good health.

The chain links TRBV11-3 to TRBJ2-3, with 12 bases matching TRBD2. With V trimmed by 5 bases and J by 0 bases, 6 bases remained unmatched. Germline lookup yields CDR1 SGHNT and CDR2 YENEEA. This CDR3 contains 17 residues. Here the CDR3 reads CASSPGTSGSSTDTQYF. CDR3 in DNA: TGTGCCAGCAGCCCCGGGACTAGCGGGTCAAGCACAGATACGCAGTATTTT.

This chain links TRBV24-1 with TRBJ1-1; possible D gene TRBD1, 6 bases. From germline, CDR1 is KGHDR and CDR2 SFDVKD. The CDR3 spans 17 residues. V lost 4 bases and J lost 3, with 20 bases in between. The CDR3 region has the DNA TGTGCCACCAGTGACAGGGACACGAGGGGTTTGGACACTGAAGCTTTCTTT. Amino acids: CATSDRDTRGLDTEAFF.

This clone was detected only once. The chain is built from TRBV3-1 (or the pseudogene TRBV3-2) and TRBJ2-1; D ambiguous. V was trimmed by 4 bases and J by 4 bases, leaving 17 bases between them. CDR3 length equals 16 residues. CDR1 LGHDT and CDR2 YNNKEL come from the germline V gene (reference sequence). The CDR3, as DNA: TGTGCCAGCAGCCCCCCGAGAGGCGGATCATACAATGAGCAGTTCTTC. Translation: CASSPPRGGSYNEQFF.

This chain connects TRBV19 to TRBJ2-3; 11 nucleotides agree with TRBD2. Looked up from germline, CDR1 is LNHDA and CDR2 is SQIVND (reference sequence). The length of the CDR3 is 19 residues. The V gene end was trimmed by 5 bases and the J gene end by 5 bases; junction bases not matched to a gene: 18. Here the CDR3 DNA reads TGTGCCAGTAGTGCACAGGGGGCGTTAGCGGGGGGGCGCGGAGATACGCAGTATTTT. The encoded protein is CASSAQGALAGGRGDTQYF.

The sample holds a few counts of this clone. The rearrangement uses TRBV24-1 and TRBJ2-7, with D perhaps assigned TRBD1 or TRBD2 (5 bases each). In germline, CDR1 is KGHDR, CDR2 SFDVKD. This CDR3 contains 13 residues. Trimming removed 3 bases at V and 4 bases at J, with 9 bases between. The CDR3 region is CATSDGGPYEQYF. The DNA for the CDR3 is TGTGCCACCAGTGATGGGGGACCTTACGAGCAGTACTTC.

The V call is TRBV6-2 or TRBV6-3, the J call TRBJ1-6; D is undetermined. The CDR3 is 14 residues long. Trimming cost V 1 base and J 8 bases, with 9 bases left between them. The V gene's germline CDR1 is MNHEY and CDR2 SVGEGT. This CDR3 is CASSYWTADSPLHF. The CDR3 nucleotides read TGTGCCAGCAGTTACTGGACCGCAGATTCACCCCTCCACTTT.

The chain joins TRBV5-6 to TRBJ2-7; 10 bases align to TRBD1. Germline values: CDR1 SGHDT, CDR2 YYEEEE. The CDR3 has 14 amino acids. Trimming removed 3 bases from V and 3 bases from J; junction bases left unmatched: 3. The CDR3 sequence: CASSWDRGSYEQYV. In DNA form, the CDR3 reads TGTGCCAGCAGCTGGGACAGGGGCAGCTACGAGCAGTACGTC.

This chain connects TRBV27 to TRBJ2-2; D ambiguous. The germline V gene has CDR1 MNHEY and CDR2 SMNVEV (reference sequence). Trimming stripped 3 bases from V and 4 bases from J, with 15 bases between. The CDR3 spans 16 residues. The CDR3 sequence is CASSLLGFASTGELFF. The CDR3 coding sequence is TGTGCCAGCAGTTTGCTCGGGTTCGCTAGCACCGGGGAGCTGTTTTTT.

This chain joins TRBV4-2 and TRBJ2-1; TRBD2 aligns across 12 bases. The CDR3 is made up of 15 amino acids. Germline CDR1 LGHNA, CDR2 YNFKEQ. The ends lost 7 bases at V and 7 bases at J; junction bases unmatched: 8. For the CDR3, the DNA is TGTGCCAGCACCCTAGCGGGGGGGCGAGGGAATGAGCAGTTCTTC. Translated, it gives CASTLAGGRGNEQFF.

This clone was found a few times. This chain connects TRBV5-6 to TRBJ2-7, with TRBD1 matching 11 bases. The CDR3 is 17 amino acids. V gave up 3 bases and J gave up 3 bases; unmatched junction bases: 11. Germline V gene sequence: CDR1 SGHDT, CDR2 YYEEEE. CDR3 coding DNA: TGTGCCAGCAGCTCCTACTATGGACAGGGGGCGCTCTACGAGCAGTACTTC. Translation gives CASSSYYGQGALYEQYF.

The V call is TRBV7-9, the J call TRBJ1-5; tentative D call: TRBD1 (5 bases). The CDR3 consists of 17 residues. Trimming shortened V by 2 bases and J by 3 bases, and 17 bases separated the two germline ends. The germline CDR1 and CDR2 sequences are SEHNR and FQNEAQ (reference sequence). The CDR3 region is CASSLFLGQGFNQPQHF. In DNA, the CDR3 is TGTGCCAGCAGCTTATTTTTGGGGCAGGGTTTCAATCAGCCCCAGCATTTT.

The chain has TRBV2 and TRBJ2-7; D is possibly TRBD1 (6 bases). Trimming shortened V by 5 bases and J by 0 bases, and 14 bases separated the two germline ends. The CDR3 covers 15 residues. In germline, CDR1 is SNHLY, CDR2 FYNNEI. The DNA for the CDR3 is TGTGCCAGCAGTCGCCGGACAGAGAGCTCCTACGAGCAGTACTTC. Its translation: CASSRRTESSYEQYF.

The DNA of the CDR3 is TGTGCCAGCAGCCAAGCGGTAGGGTTGGATAATTCACCCCTCCACTTT. Translation: CASSQAVGLDNSPLHF. The chain links TRBV4-2 to TRBJ1-6; D uncertain. CDR1 and CDR2 (germline): LGHNA, YNFKEQ. Trimming pared 1 base from V and 5 bases from J, leaving 12 bases between. The CDR3 has 16 residues.

This chain connects TRBV6-5 to TRBJ1-2, with TRBD1 as a possible D gene (6 bases). V was pared by 0 bases and J by 4 bases, with 9 bases between. In germline, CDR1 is MNHEY, CDR2 SVGAGI. CDR3 size: 14 residues. CDR3 nucleotide sequence: TGTGCCAGCAGTTACTCCGGACAGTCCTATGGCTACACCTTC. Its translation is CASSYSGQSYGYTF.

J is TRBJ1-2 and V is TRBV7-9, with no clear D. Germline V lookup: CDR1 SEHNR, CDR2 FQNEAQ (reference sequence). CDR3 length equals 13 residues. Trimming stripped 5 bases from V and 5 bases from J, with 12 bases between. CDR3 loop: CASSTAVEYGYTF. CDR3 bases: TGTGCCAGCAGCACCGCCGTAGAGTATGGCTACACCTTC. Based on the CDR3 plus reference TRBV7-9 and TRBJ1-2, the full variable domain is DTGVSQNPRHKITKRGQNVTFRCDPISEHNRLYWYRQTLGQGPEFLTYFQNEAQLEKSRLLSDRFSAERPKGSFSTLEIQRTEQGDSAMYLCASSTAVEYGYTFGSGTRLTVV.

V gene TRBV7-9 combines with J gene TRBJ1-1; D is unclear. Trimming shortened V by 1 base and J by 11 bases, and 5 bases separated the two germline ends. Germline CDR1 is SEHNR and CDR2 is FQNEAQ (reference sequence). The CDR3 runs to 10 residues. The CDR3 is CASSLVSAFF. DNA of the CDR3: TGTGCCAGCAGCTTAGTGTCTGCTTTCTTT. Using reference TRBV7-9 and TRBJ1-1 for the parts outside the CDR3, the full variable domain is DTGVSQNPRHKITKRGQNVTFRCDPISEHNRLYWYRQTLGQGPEFLTYFQNEAQLEKSRLLSDRFSAERPKGSFSTLEIQRTEQGDSAMYLCASSLVSAFFGQGTRLTVV.

The CDR3 reads CATSTSGASNTGELFF. The CDR3, as DNA: TGTGCCACTTCGACTAGCGGGGCATCGAACACCGGGGAGCTGTTTTTT. The chain recombines TRBV24-1 with TRBJ2-2, with 11 bases matching TRBD2. V lost 10 bases and J lost 0; bases outside the gene matches: 6. Germline V lookup: CDR1 KGHDR, CDR2 SFDVKD. The CDR3 consists of 16 residues.

The chain recombines TRBV6-2 or TRBV6-3 with TRBJ2-7; no reliable D call. Germline V gene data show CDR1 as MNHEY and CDR2 as SVGEGT. The germline V and J ends were trimmed by 4 bases and 3 bases, with 4 bases remaining between them. This CDR3 region has 11 residues. CDR3 sequence reads: CASSSFYEQYF. CDR3 DNA: TGTGCCAGCAGTTCCTTCTACGAGCAGTACTTC.

This clone was detected once. V gene TRBV12-5 combines with J gene TRBJ2-2, with TRBD1 identical over 8 bases. The length of the CDR3 is 20 residues. Germline loops: CDR1 LGHNT, CDR2 FRNRAP. V was clipped by 2 bases and J by 3 bases; unmatched bases: 17. CDR3 sequence: CASGLLVSRGLLWDTGELFF. The DNA for the CDR3 is TGTGCTAGTGGTTTGCTGGTCTCCAGGGGGCTTCTTTGGGACACCGGGGAGCTGTTTTTT.

The CDR3 bases are TGCGCCAGCAGCTTGAGACAGCAAGAGACCCAGTACTTC. As protein: CASSLRQQETQYF. The J gene is TRBJ2-5, the V gene TRBV5-1, with D possibly being TRBD1 (5 bases). The V gene's germline CDR1 is SGHRS and CDR2 YFSETQ. Trimming took off 1 base at V and 2 bases at J, with 6 bases between the two ends. The CDR3 totals 13 residues.

V usage is TRBV7-2 and J usage is TRBJ2-7, with 10 bases identical to TRBD2. The CDR3 length is 16 residues. The germline V gene encodes CDR1 SGHTA and CDR2 FQGNSA. J was trimmed by 2 bases and V by 5 bases; bases with no gene match: 9. The CDR3 sequence is CASSTYRTSGTYEQYF. The DNA for the CDR3 is TGTGCCAGCAGCACCTACAGGACTAGCGGTACCTACGAGCAGTACTTC.

The chain recombines TRBV29-1 with TRBJ1-5; D possibly corresponds to TRBD1 (6 bases). With 4 bases removed from V and 6 bases from J, the gap between germline ends came to 13 bases. CDR1 and CDR2 from the germline V gene are SQVTM and ANQGSEA. The CDR3 is 13 residues long. The CDR3 reads CSVVSGVGQPQHF. CDR3 nucleotides: TGCAGCGTTGTATCAGGGGTCGGTCAGCCCCAGCATTTT.

This sequence joins TRBV18 and TRBJ2-1; D perhaps matches TRBD2 (6 bases). V lost 6 bases and J lost 7, with 13 bases in between. CDR3 length: 13 amino acids. Germline V CDR1 and CDR2: KGHSH, LQKENI. The CDR3 region has the DNA TGTGCCAGCTCCGGGGTCCGGGGGAATGAGCAGTTCTTC. Residues: CASSGVRGNEQFF.

This clone occurred once. The chain combines TRBV23-1 with TRBJ1-2; 9 bases map to TRBD1. TRBV23-1 is recorded as an ORF, its role being uncertain. The CDR3 totals 14 residues. J was trimmed by 6 bases and V by 2 bases; bases with no gene match: 4. The CDR3 DNA reads TGCGCCAGCAGTCAACAAAACAGGGGGCATGGCTACACCTTC. Amino acids: CASSQQNRGHGYTF.

V gene TRBV2 combines with J gene TRBJ2-2; 7 bases line up with TRBD1. CDR1 and CDR2 from the germline V gene are SNHLY and FYNNEI. The CDR3 loop spans 16 amino acids. V was clipped by 2 bases and J by 1 base; unmatched bases: 4. CDR3 sequence (DNA): TGTGCCAGCAGTGAACCCCGACAGGGGAACACCGGGGAGCTGTTTTTT. Translated, it gives CASSEPRQGNTGELFF.

The rearrangement links TRBV6-5 to TRBJ2-1; D gene ambiguous. V shed 2 bases and J shed 12 bases, with 14 bases lying between them. The CDR3 is 13 residues long. Germline lookup yields CDR1 MNHEY and CDR2 SVGAGI. CDR3 bases: TGTGCCAGCAGTTACCTGCAGTCAAGGGCGCAGTTCTTC. Translating it yields CASSYLQSRAQFF.

The gene calls are TRBV10-3 and TRBJ2-1; TRBD2 matches 11 bases. Germline CDR1 and CDR2: ENHRY and SYGVKD. The CDR3 has 16 residues. The ends lost 4 bases at V and 6 bases at J; junction bases unmatched: 8. CDR3 sequence: CAISARLAGIRNEQFF. As DNA, the CDR3 is TGTGCCATCAGTGCTAGACTAGCGGGAATACGCAATGAGCAGTTCTTC.